The 13 T cell receptor beta chains presented below share a single source sample, sequenced in a study of CD8+ T cells in alopecia areata. Isolated RNA was reverse transcribed into cDNA used as the sequencing template. Clones were read by immunoSEQ multiplex PCR, and TCRdb kept only the in-frame ones, dropping some. This table holds a few hundred thousand clones, about three fifths found once. Treatment meaning: oral pan-JAK inhibitor, 5-10 mg twice daily. The source material was CD4+ T cells sorted from blood, sampled at week 52, from a patient treated with tofacitinib. The source is a human donor with alopecia areata.

The chain links TRBV6-1 to TRBJ1-1, with D unclear. V was cut by 6 bases and J by 0 bases, with 8 bases left in between. CDR1 is MNHNS and CDR2 is SASEGT in the germline V gene. The CDR3 runs to 13 residues. CDR3 amino acids: CASSEILNTEAFF. The CDR3 nucleotides read TGTGCCAGCAGCGAGATACTGAACACTGAAGCTTTCTTT.

The V and J genes are TRBV9 and TRBJ2-7; D perhaps matches TRBD2 (6 bases). The CDR3 totals 16 residues. Germline loops: CDR1 SGDLS, CDR2 YYNGEE. V was cut by 0 bases and J by 2 bases, with 15 bases left in between. CDR3 in amino acids: CASSVEGTGVPYEQYF. The CDR3 region has the DNA TGTGCCAGCAGCGTAGAGGGGACGGGGGTGCCCTACGAGCAGTACTTC.

This chain links TRBV6-6 with TRBJ2-3; no clear D gene. Looked up from germline, CDR1 is MNHNY and CDR2 is SVGAGI (reference sequence). The CDR3 contains 12 residues. Trimming removed 2 bases from V and 6 bases from J, with 6 bases in between. CDR3 DNA: TGTGCCAGCAGTTACAATGGGGATACGCAGTATTTT. Its protein is CASSYNGDTQYF.

This chain connects TRBV29-1 to TRBJ2-3; TRBD1 is a possible D gene (5 bases). In germline, CDR1 is SQVTM, CDR2 ANQGSEA. CDR3 length: 11 amino acids. Trimming cost V 8 bases and J 4 bases, with 10 bases left between them. The CDR3 DNA reads as TGCAGCTTAGGGGATCCAGATACGCAGTATTTT. Its protein is CSLGDPDTQYF.

The chain is built from TRBV7-2 and TRBJ1-5; 9 nucleotides agree with TRBD1. V lost 1 base, J lost 6 bases, and 7 bases stayed unmatched. In germline, CDR1 is SGHTA, CDR2 FQGNSA. The CDR3 has 16 residues. The CDR3: CASSLVAGQGPQPQHF. The CDR3, as DNA: TGTGCCAGCAGCTTAGTAGCGGGACAGGGTCCTCAGCCCCAGCATTTT.

This rearrangement joins TRBV29-1 to TRBJ2-5, with 8 positions matching TRBD2. This CDR3 has 14 amino acids. J lost 2 bases, V lost 6 bases, and 8 bases had no gene match. Germline V lookup: CDR1 SQVTM, CDR2 ANQGSEA. The CDR3 region has the DNA TGCAGCGTAGCTTATAGCGGGACACAAGAGACCCAGTACTTC. This sequence encodes CSVAYSGTQETQYF.

CDR3 amino acids: CASGPGNTEAFF. In DNA form, the CDR3 reads TGTGCCAGCGGCCCGGGGAACACTGAAGCTTTCTTT. This sequence joins TRBV6-5 and TRBJ1-1; D ambiguous. Trimming pared 8 bases from V and 1 base from J, leaving 8 bases between. CDR1 and CDR2 from the germline V gene are MNHEY and SVGAGI. The CDR3 is 12 residues long.

In nucleotides, the CDR3 is TGCAGCGTTGTGGTTAGGGGACGGACCCTTTCCTACGAGCAGTACTTC. This encodes CSVVVRGRTLSYEQYF. The chain is built from TRBV29-1 and TRBJ2-7, with D perhaps assigned TRBD1 or TRBD2 (5 bases each). Germline V gene lookup returns CDR1 SQVTM and CDR2 ANQGSEA. Deletions cut 4 bases from V and 1 base from J, with 20 bases between. The CDR3 length is 16 residues.

This clone was seen ten or more times. The chain joins TRBV2 to TRBJ2-3; D is uncertain. This CDR3 contains 13 residues. Germline V CDR1 and CDR2: SNHLY, FYNNEI. With 3 bases removed from V and 2 bases from J, the gap between germline ends came to 6 bases. CDR3 region: CASSEPFTDTQYF. The CDR3 bases are TGTGCCAGCAGTGAGCCGTTCACAGATACGCAGTATTTT.

The chain links TRBV2 to TRBJ1-6; TRBD1 is a possible D gene (6 bases). Germline V CDR1 and CDR2: SNHLY, FYNNEI. Trimming stripped 5 bases from V and 10 bases from J, with 18 bases between. The CDR3 spans 15 residues. The CDR3 protein is CASSRPDSQGSPLHF. CDR3 sequence (DNA): TGTGCCAGCAGTAGACCGGACAGCCAAGGGTCACCCCTCCACTTT.

This clone was detected only a few times. Other nucleotide sequences from this sample produce the same CDR3. The chain carries TRBV7-9 and TRBJ1-1; no clear D gene. CDR1 is SEHNR, CDR2 FQNEAQ, per germline (reference sequence). Between the trimmed V and J ends, which lost 3 bases and 1 base, there was a span of 0 bases. The CDR3 contains 11 residues. The CDR3 DNA is TGTGCCAGCAGCTTGAACACTGAAGCTTTCTTT. Residues: CASSLNTEAFF.

This sequence joins TRBV2 and TRBJ1-2, with D possibly matching TRBD1 (5 bases). The CDR3 contains 12 residues. Germline V gene data show CDR1 as SNHLY and CDR2 as FYNNEI. V dropped 7 bases and J dropped 4 bases, with 10 bases sitting between them. CDR3 DNA sequence: TGTGCCAGCACGCGACAGCTCTATGGCTACACCTTC. Protein sequence: CASTRQLYGYTF. The full variable domain, completed using reference TRBV2 and TRBJ1-2, is EPEVTQTPSHQVTQMGQEVILRCVPISNHLYFYWYRQILGQKVEFLVSFYNNEISEKSEIFDDQFSVERPDGSNFTLKIRSTKLEDSAMYFCASTRQLYGYTFGSGTRLTVV.

This clone was recorded at least ten times. The chain carries TRBV4-1 and TRBJ2-3; TRBD2 agrees at 9 bases. The germline CDR1 and CDR2 sequences are MGHRA and YSYEKL. V lost 0 bases, J lost 6 bases, and 4 bases stayed unmatched. This CDR3 is 15 amino acids long. The CDR3 loop is CASSQERGGPDTQYF. The DNA of the CDR3 is TGCGCCAGCAGCCAAGAGCGGGGGGGCCCGGATACGCAGTATTTT.